This is a list of T cell receptor beta chains from one sample in a study of blood T cell repertoires in COVID-19. Repertoires were generated with immunoSEQ multiplex PCR, while TCRdb's copy carries only in-frame clones and drops some. The sample includes 120,000 to 150,000 clones, 85% of them seen just once. Sequencing was performed on peripheral blood. Every receptor here comes from a human donor with acute or convalescent COVID-19. The donor label of this sample is uncertain. Both conserved end residues are part of each CDR3. A D gene is named only where the DNA matches it firmly. The size entry is marked missing in some rows and otherwise reads once, few, many or a size class.

d_gene: TRBD2; abundance: .; v_gene: TRBV4-3; j_gene: TRBJ2-1; CDR3aa: CASSQTGGPPNEQFF; CDR3nt: TGCGCCAGCAGCCAAACGGGAGGGCCCCCCAATGAGCAGTTCTTC
d_gene: .; abundance: .; v_gene: TRBV28; j_gene: TRBJ1-2; CDR3aa: CASSFQGFGYTF; CDR3nt: TGTGCCAGCAGTTTCCAGGGGTTTGGCTACACCTTC
d_gene: .; abundance: .; v_gene: TRBV27; j_gene: TRBJ1-2; CDR3aa: CATGRGLGYTF; CDR3nt: TGTGCCACCGGTAGGGGGTTGGGCTACACCTTC
d_gene: TRBD1; abundance: .; v_gene: TRBV5-4; j_gene: TRBJ1-1; CDR3aa: CASSSSGGGRIATEAFF; CDR3nt: TGTGCCAGCAGCTCATCAGGGGGTGGGCGTATTGCCACTGAAGCTTTCTTT
d_gene: TRBD1; abundance: .; v_gene: TRBV6-6; j_gene: TRBJ2-5; CDR3aa: CASSYSTGGLETQYF; CDR3nt: TGTGCCAGCAGTTACTCGACAGGGGGCCTCGAGACCCAGTACTTC
d_gene: .; abundance: .; v_gene: TRBV2; j_gene: TRBJ2-3; CDR3aa: CASTALRDTQYF; CDR3nt: TGTGCCAGTACGGCCCTGAGGGATACGCAGTATTTT
d_gene: TRBD1; abundance: .; v_gene: TRBV5-6; j_gene: TRBJ1-2; CDR3aa: CASSPQGGRYGYTF; CDR3nt: TGTGCCAGCAGCCCCCAGGGGGGTCGTTATGGCTACACCTTC
d_gene: TRBD1; abundance: .; v_gene: TRBV5-1; j_gene: TRBJ1-4; CDR3aa: CASSLQGQNEKLFF; CDR3nt: TGCGCCAGCAGCTTACAGGGGCAAAATGAAAAACTGTTTTTT
d_gene: .; abundance: .; v_gene: TRBV19; j_gene: TRBJ2-7; CDR3aa: CASRGSLYEQYF; CDR3nt: TGTGCCAGTAGGGGCAGTCTCTACGAGCAGTACTTC
d_gene: .; abundance: .; v_gene: TRBV5-5; j_gene: TRBJ2-5; CDR3aa: CASSPSTQGEETQYF; CDR3nt: TGTGCCAGCAGCCCAAGCACCCAGGGTGAAGAGACCCAGTACTTC
d_gene: .; abundance: .; v_gene: TRBV10-3; j_gene: TRBJ2-2; CDR3aa: CATLASTGELFF; CDR3nt: TGTGCCACCTTAGCGTCCACCGGGGAGCTGTTTTTT
d_gene: TRBD1; abundance: .; v_gene: TRBV4-2; j_gene: TRBJ1-2; CDR3aa: CASSQGGQGDYGYTF; CDR3nt: TGTGCCAGCAGCCAAGGGGGACAGGGCGACTATGGCTACACCTTC
d_gene: TRBD1; abundance: .; v_gene: TRBV25-1; j_gene: TRBJ1-2; CDR3aa: CASSEPGVTGVEYGYTF; CDR3nt: TGTGCCAGCAGTGAACCAGGAGTGACAGGGGTTGAATATGGCTACACCTTC
d_gene: TRBD1; abundance: .; v_gene: TRBV7-2; j_gene: TRBJ1-5; CDR3aa: CASSTTGVGQPQHF; CDR3nt: TGTGCCAGCAGCACTACAGGGGTCGGTCAGCCCCAGCATTTT
d_gene: TRBD1; abundance: .; v_gene: TRBV30; j_gene: TRBJ1-2; CDR3aa: CAWRQGAEGYTF; CDR3nt: TGTGCCTGGAGGCAGGGGGCGGAAGGCTACACCTTC
d_gene: .; abundance: .; v_gene: TRBV27; j_gene: TRBJ2-1; CDR3aa: CASSWGGPNEQFF; CDR3nt: TGTGCCAGCAGTTGGGGGGGGCCAAATGAGCAGTTCTTC
d_gene: .; abundance: once; v_gene: TRBV7-9; j_gene: TRBJ1-2; CDR3aa: CASSLEFPGRYGYTF; CDR3nt: TGTGCCAGCAGCTTAGAATTCCCGGGGAGATATGGCTACACCTTC
d_gene: .; abundance: once; v_gene: TRBV10-3; j_gene: TRBJ1-1; CDR3aa: CAISEGRGEAFF; CDR3nt: TGTGCCATCAGTGAAGGGAGAGGTGAAGCTTTCTTT
d_gene: .; abundance: once; v_gene: TRBV7-7; j_gene: TRBJ2-2; CDR3aa: CASSSSRAGELFF; CDR3nt: TGTGCTAGCAGCTCCTCGAGGGCTGGGGAGCTGTTTTTT
d_gene: .; abundance: .; v_gene: TRBV7-9; j_gene: TRBJ2-7; CDR3aa: CASSHPQSPREQYF; CDR3nt: TGTGCCAGCAGCCACCCACAGAGCCCTCGGGAGCAGTACTTC
d_gene: .; abundance: .; v_gene: TRBV25-1; j_gene: TRBJ1-3; CDR3aa: CASSDRIISGNTIYF; CDR3nt: TGTGCCAGCAGTGACAGGATAATCTCTGGAAACACCATATATTTT
d_gene: .; abundance: .; v_gene: TRBV2; j_gene: TRBJ1-3; CDR3aa: CASSTTGDTIYF; CDR3nt: TGTGCCAGCAGTACCACAGGCGACACCATATATTTT
d_gene: .; abundance: .; v_gene: TRBV5-6; j_gene: TRBJ2-5; CDR3aa: CASSAGETQYF; CDR3nt: TGTGCCAGCAGCGCCGGGGAGACCCAGTACTTC
d_gene: TRBD2; abundance: .; v_gene: TRBV2; j_gene: TRBJ2-3; CDR3aa: CASSHPLAGGPDTQYF; CDR3nt: TGTGCCAGCAGTCACCCACTAGCGGGGGGGCCTGATACGCAGTATTTT
d_gene: TRBD2; abundance: once; v_gene: TRBV19; j_gene: TRBJ2-5; CDR3aa: CASSLQGLAGAQETQYF; CDR3nt: TGTGCCAGTAGTCTCCAGGGACTAGCGGGGGCTCAAGAGACCCAGTACTTC
d_gene: .; abundance: few; v_gene: TRBV2; j_gene: TRBJ1-2; CDR3aa: CASSERDSNYGYTF; CDR3nt: TGTGCCAGCAGTGAAAGAGACAGTAACTATGGCTACACCTTC
d_gene: TRBD2; abundance: .; v_gene: TRBV6-1; j_gene: TRBJ2-1; CDR3aa: CASSESGGPSGEQFF; CDR3nt: TGTGCCAGCAGTGAAAGCGGGGGGCCCTCAGGAGAGCAGTTCTTC
d_gene: TRBD1; abundance: .; v_gene: TRBV11-2; j_gene: TRBJ1-2; CDR3aa: CASSRTKLGQGNYGYTF; CDR3nt: TGTGCCAGCAGCCGGACCAAACTGGGACAGGGCAACTATGGCTACACCTTC
d_gene: .; abundance: .; v_gene: TRBV29-1; j_gene: TRBJ1-2; CDR3aa: CSAQAYYGYTF; CDR3nt: TGCAGCGCCCAAGCCTACTATGGCTACACCTTC
d_gene: .; abundance: .; v_gene: TRBV30; j_gene: TRBJ2-5; CDR3aa: CAWSVLGETQYF; CDR3nt: TGTGCCTGGAGTGTACTCGGGGAGACCCAGTACTTC
d_gene: TRBD2; abundance: .; v_gene: TRBV7-2; j_gene: TRBJ2-3; CDR3aa: CASSFHATTSGRSCF; CDR3nt: TGTGCCAGCAGCTTCCACGCTACGACTAGCGGGAGATCTTGTTTT
d_gene: .; abundance: .; v_gene: TRBV4-3; j_gene: TRBJ2-3; CDR3aa: CASSRDSGSRPDTQYF; CDR3nt: TGCGCCAGCAGCCGAGATAGCGGAAGCCGGCCAGATACGCAGTATTTT
d_gene: TRBD2; abundance: .; v_gene: TRBV25-1; j_gene: TRBJ2-3; CDR3aa: CASRLAGGTDTQYF; CDR3nt: TGTGCCAGCCGTCTAGCGGGGGGCACAGATACGCAGTATTTT
d_gene: .; abundance: once; v_gene: TRBV6-4; j_gene: TRBJ2-4; CDR3aa: CASSVRECQNIQYF; CDR3nt: TGTGCCAGCAGTGTGCGGGAATGCCAAAACATTCAGTACTTC
d_gene: .; abundance: .; v_gene: TRBV6-5; j_gene: TRBJ1-5; CDR3aa: CASSSNRGNQPQHF; CDR3nt: TGTGCCAGCAGCTCCAACAGGGGCAATCAGCCCCAGCATTTT
d_gene: .; abundance: once; v_gene: TRBV5-1; j_gene: TRBJ2-7; CDR3aa: CASSLGASFEQYF; CDR3nt: TGCGCCAGCAGCTTGGGGGCCTCGTTCGAGCAGTACTTC
d_gene: .; abundance: .; v_gene: TRBV7-9; j_gene: TRBJ1-2; CDR3aa: CASSSQSFDRMAGYTF; CDR3nt: TGTGCCAGCAGCTCCCAAAGCTTTGACAGGATGGCTGGCTACACCTTC
d_gene: .; abundance: .; v_gene: TRBV7-9; j_gene: TRBJ1-5; CDR3aa: CASSPVQGQPQHF; CDR3nt: TGTGCCAGCAGCCCCGTGCAGGGTCAGCCCCAGCATTTT
d_gene: TRBD1; abundance: .; v_gene: TRBV7-9; j_gene: TRBJ1-1; CDR3aa: CASSLRQGVTEAFF; CDR3nt: TGTGCCAGCAGCCTACGACAGGGGGTCACTGAAGCTTTCTTT
d_gene: .; abundance: .; v_gene: TRBV7-2; j_gene: TRBJ1-5; CDR3aa: CASSLEGWNYQPQHF; CDR3nt: TGTGCCAGCAGCCTAGAGGGGTGGAACTATCAGCCCCAGCATTTT
d_gene: .; abundance: .; v_gene: TRBV7-9; j_gene: TRBJ2-1; CDR3aa: CASSLGGSVNEQFF; CDR3nt: TGTGCCAGCAGCTTAGGGGGCTCCGTCAATGAGCAGTTCTTC
d_gene: .; abundance: .; v_gene: TRBV9; j_gene: TRBJ2-3; CDR3aa: CASSVDGATDTQYF; CDR3nt: TGTGCCAGCAGCGTAGATGGGGCCACAGATACGCAGTATTTT
d_gene: .; abundance: .; v_gene: TRBV5-1; j_gene: TRBJ2-7; CDR3aa: CASSEIRDKAYEQYF; CDR3nt: TGCGCCAGCAGCGAGATCCGGGACAAAGCCTACGAGCAGTACTTC
d_gene: .; abundance: .; v_gene: TRBV6-5; j_gene: TRBJ1-1; CDR3aa: CASRLSGTLSTEAFF; CDR3nt: TGTGCCAGCAGACTGTCGGGTACCCTGTCCACTGAAGCTTTCTTT
d_gene: TRBD2; abundance: .; v_gene: TRBV6-6; j_gene: TRBJ2-7; CDR3aa: CASSYPLAGSYEQYF; CDR3nt: TGTGCCAGCAGTTATCCCTTAGCGGGATCCTACGAGCAGTACTTC
d_gene: .; abundance: .; v_gene: TRBV27; j_gene: TRBJ1-1; CDR3aa: CASSLRPRVTEAFF; CDR3nt: TGTGCCAGCAGTTTGAGGCCCCGGGTCACTGAAGCTTTCTTT
d_gene: .; abundance: .; v_gene: TRBV3-1/TRBV3-2; j_gene: TRBJ1-2; CDR3aa: CASSQEGGGYGYTF; CDR3nt: TGTGCCAGCAGCCAAGAAGGGGGGGGCTATGGCTACACCTTC